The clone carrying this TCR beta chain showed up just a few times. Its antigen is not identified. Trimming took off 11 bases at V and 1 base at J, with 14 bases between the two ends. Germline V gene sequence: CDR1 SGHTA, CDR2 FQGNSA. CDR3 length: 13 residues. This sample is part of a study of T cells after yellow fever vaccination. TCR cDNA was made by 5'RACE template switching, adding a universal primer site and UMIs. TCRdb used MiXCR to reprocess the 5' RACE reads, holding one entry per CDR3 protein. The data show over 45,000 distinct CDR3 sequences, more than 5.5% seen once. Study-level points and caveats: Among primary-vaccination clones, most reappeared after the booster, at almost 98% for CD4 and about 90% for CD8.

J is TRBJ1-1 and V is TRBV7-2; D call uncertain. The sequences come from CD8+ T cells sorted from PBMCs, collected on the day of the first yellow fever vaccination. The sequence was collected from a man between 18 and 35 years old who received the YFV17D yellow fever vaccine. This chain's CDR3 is CACQTSPNTEAFF. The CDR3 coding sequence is TGTGCCTGCCAGACCTCTCCGAACACTGAAGCTTTCTTT.